This T cell receptor beta chain comes out of a study of cytotoxic CD8 clonotypes in ibrutinib-treated CLL. The CDR3 contains 17 residues. Trimming took off 0 bases at V and 2 bases at J, with 18 bases between the two ends. Sequencing used immunoSEQ multiplex PCR; TCRdb keeps in-frame clones, though not all of them. The data hold tens of thousands of clones, with less than 90% observed a single time. Material: PBMCs, obtained after 24 months of ibrutinib treatment. The TCR originated in a human donor with chronic lymphocytic leukemia. This chain connects TRBV5-3 to TRBJ2-7; D is perhaps TRBD2 (6 bases). TRBV5-3 is classed as an ORF, of uncertain function. CDR3 residues: CARSLDRRTTRPYEQYF. CDR3 coding DNA: TGTGCCAGAAGCTTGGATCGCAGGACTACCCGGCCCTACGAGCAGTACTTC.